This T cell receptor beta chain originates from a study of T cells in Graves' hyperthyroidism and ophthalmopathy. It was RNA transcripts that yielded the amplified TCR beta CDR3 regions. A first-round RT-PCR of the TCR CDR3 used the HTBI primer set. MiXCR was run by TCRdb on the multiplex PCR reads, yielding one entry per CDR3 protein. The sample consists of about 590,000 distinct CDR3 sequences, 15% to 18% of them appearing once. Germline V gives CDR1 LGHDT, CDR2 YNNKEL (reference sequence). The CDR3 spans 15 residues. Deletions cut 1 base from V and 3 bases from J, with 9 bases between. Of note for this clonotype: Its antigen is currently unknown.

Study-wide findings and caveats: Blood shared most expanded thyroid clonotypes above 0.001.

What was sequenced was blood. V and J are TRBV3-1 and TRBJ1-4; D remains ambiguous. This receptor was obtained from a woman in her twenties or thirties with Graves' hyperthyroidism. In nucleotides, the CDR3 is TGTGCCAGCAGCCAAGTTCCAGAACCTAATGAAAAACTGTTTTTT. Protein: CASSQVPEPNEKLFF. Variable domain in full (rest from reference TRBV3-1 and TRBJ1-4): DTAVSQTPKYLVTQMGNDKSIKCEQNLGHDTMYWYKQDSKKFLKIMFSYNNKELIINETVPNRFSPKSPDKAHLNLHINSLELGDSAVYFCASSQVPEPNEKLFFGSGTQLSVL.